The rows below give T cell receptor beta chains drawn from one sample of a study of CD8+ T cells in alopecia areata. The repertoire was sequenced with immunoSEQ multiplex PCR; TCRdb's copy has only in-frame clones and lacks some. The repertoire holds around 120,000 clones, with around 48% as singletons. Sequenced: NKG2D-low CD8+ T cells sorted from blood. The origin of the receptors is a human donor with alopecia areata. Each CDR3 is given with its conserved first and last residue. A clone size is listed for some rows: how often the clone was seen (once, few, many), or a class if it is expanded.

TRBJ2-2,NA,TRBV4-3,CAFPRERSGELFF
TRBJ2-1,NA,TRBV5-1,CASSADSGRADVNNEQFF
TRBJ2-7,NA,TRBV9,CASSVATGGPYEQYF
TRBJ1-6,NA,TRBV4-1,CASSLRDNYNSPLHF
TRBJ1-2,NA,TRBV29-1,CSVKIDGATGYTF
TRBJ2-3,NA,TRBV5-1,CASSRTALGSTDTQYF
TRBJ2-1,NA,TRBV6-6,CASSYPTADPHNEQFF
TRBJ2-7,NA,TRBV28,CASTHRAQVNF
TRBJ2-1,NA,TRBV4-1,CASSPRTGDNEQFF
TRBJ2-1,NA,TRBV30,CAWDEDNEQFF
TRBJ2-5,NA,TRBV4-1,CASSPYGGETQYF
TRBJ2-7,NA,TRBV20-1,CSAMQASRLYF
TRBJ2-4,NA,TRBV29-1,CSVPVLNIQYF
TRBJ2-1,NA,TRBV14,CASSPFPTGLSDEQFF
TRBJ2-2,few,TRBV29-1,CSVTHERGYTGELFF
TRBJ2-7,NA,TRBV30,CACLLAVGPYF
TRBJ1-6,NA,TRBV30,CAWTLYNSPLHF
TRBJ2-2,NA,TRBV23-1,CASSHHAWAGTNTGELFF
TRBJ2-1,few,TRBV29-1,CSFAGESSYNEQFF
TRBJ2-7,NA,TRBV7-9,CASSLISRTGRYEQYF
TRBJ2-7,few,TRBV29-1,CSVVLDRDEQYF
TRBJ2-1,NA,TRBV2,CASINRDRGYNEQFF
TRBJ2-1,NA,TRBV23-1,CASSHLDVEQFF
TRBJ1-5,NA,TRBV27,CASSIGISSNQPQHF
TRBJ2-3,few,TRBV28,CASAYKREGSDTQYF
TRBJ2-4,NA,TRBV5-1,CASSPTGMDIQYF
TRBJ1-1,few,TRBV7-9,CASSLPTGTEAFF
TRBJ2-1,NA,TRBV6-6,CASSYNEQFF
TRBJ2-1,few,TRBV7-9,CASSLGSPWEQFF